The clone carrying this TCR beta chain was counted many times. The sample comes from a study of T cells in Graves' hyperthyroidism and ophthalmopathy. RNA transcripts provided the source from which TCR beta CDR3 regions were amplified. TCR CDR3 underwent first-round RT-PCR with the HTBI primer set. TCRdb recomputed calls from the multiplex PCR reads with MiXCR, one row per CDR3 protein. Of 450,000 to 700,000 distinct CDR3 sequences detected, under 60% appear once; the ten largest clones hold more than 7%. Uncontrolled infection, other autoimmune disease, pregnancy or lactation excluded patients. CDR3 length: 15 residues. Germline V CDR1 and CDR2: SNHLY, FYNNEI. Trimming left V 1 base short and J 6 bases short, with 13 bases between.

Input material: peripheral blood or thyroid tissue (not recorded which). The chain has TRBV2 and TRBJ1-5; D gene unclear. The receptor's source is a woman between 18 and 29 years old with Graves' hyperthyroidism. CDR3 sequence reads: CASSEDSSISQPQHF. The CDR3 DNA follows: TGTGCCAGCAGTGAAGACAGCTCGATATCTCAGCCCCAGCATTTT.